A selection of T cell receptor beta chains follows, all from one sample in a study of cytotoxic CD8 clonotypes in ibrutinib-treated CLL. Method: immunoSEQ multiplex PCR; TCRdb's copy keeps in-frame clones and lacks some. The table lists about 74,000 clones, around 84% of them singletons. The input for sequencing was PBMCs, taken at disease progression, from a patient treated with ibrutinib. These TCRs come from a human donor with chronic lymphocytic leukemia. CDR3s include the opening cysteine and the closing phenylalanine or tryptophan. Fields, in order: V gene, clone size, J gene, D gene, CDR3 DNA, CDR3 protein. The D gene is left open where the match is weak. Expanded clones are given a class, and other clones once, few, many or no size at all.

V gene: TRBV10-2; clone size: NA; J gene: TRBJ1-1; D gene: TRBD1; CDR3 DNA: TGCGCCAGCACCCTAAACAGGGGTCCGAACACTGAAGCTTTCTTT; CDR3 protein: CASTLNRGPNTEAFF
V gene: TRBV7-2; clone size: once; J gene: TRBJ2-5; D gene: TRBD2; CDR3 DNA: TGTGCCAGCAGCTTAGCGGGGACTAGGGGAGAGACCCAGTACTTC; CDR3 protein: CASSLAGTRGETQYF
V gene: TRBV27; clone size: NA; J gene: TRBJ2-7; D gene: TRBD2; CDR3 DNA: TGTGCCAGCAGTAGAGGGGCGGGAGATTTCCACGAGCAGTACTTC; CDR3 protein: CASSRGAGDFHEQYF
V gene: TRBV7-9; clone size: NA; J gene: TRBJ1-2; D gene: TRBD1; CDR3 DNA: TGTGCCAGCAGCGAATTAAAGCGGACAGGCCAATTATTTTACACCTTC; CDR3 protein: CASSELKRTGQLFYTF
V gene: TRBV5-1; clone size: NA; J gene: TRBJ2-7; D gene: NA; CDR3 DNA: TGCGCCAGCAGCCTCAGGGTTAGCCGGGACGAGCAGTACTTC; CDR3 protein: CASSLRVSRDEQYF
V gene: TRBV5-1; clone size: NA; J gene: TRBJ2-1; D gene: NA; CDR3 DNA: TGCGCCAGCAGCTCTCAACAGACGAGCTCCTACAATGAGCAGTTCTTC; CDR3 protein: CASSSQQTSSYNEQFF
V gene: TRBV7-9; clone size: NA; J gene: TRBJ1-2; D gene: NA; CDR3 DNA: TGTGCCAGCAGCCAGGGACCAATAGCTAACTATGGCTACACCTTC; CDR3 protein: CASSQGPIANYGYTF
V gene: TRBV7-9; clone size: NA; J gene: TRBJ1-2; D gene: NA; CDR3 DNA: TGTGCCAGCAGCTTCGGACAGACCCTGGCCTATGGCTACACCTTC; CDR3 protein: CASSFGQTLAYGYTF
V gene: TRBV28; clone size: NA; J gene: TRBJ1-2; D gene: TRBD1; CDR3 DNA: TGTGCCAGCAGGCCGCCGGGACAGGGGATCTATGGCTACACCTTC; CDR3 protein: CASRPPGQGIYGYTF
V gene: TRBV7-9; clone size: NA; J gene: TRBJ2-2; D gene: NA; CDR3 DNA: TGTGCCAGCAGCTTACATGGGCGCGCGGGGGAGCTGTTTTTT; CDR3 protein: CASSLHGRAGELFF
V gene: TRBV5-1; clone size: NA; J gene: TRBJ2-7; D gene: NA; CDR3 DNA: TGCGCCAGCAGCCCGTCCGGGGCTACCGGGTACGAGCAGTACTTC; CDR3 protein: CASSPSGATGYEQYF
V gene: TRBV19; clone size: few; J gene: TRBJ1-2; D gene: TRBD1; CDR3 DNA: TGTGCCAGCACTCCCCTTGGGACAGAAGGTATTGGCTACACCTTC; CDR3 protein: CASTPLGTEGIGYTF
V gene: TRBV6-5; clone size: once; J gene: TRBJ1-5; D gene: NA; CDR3 DNA: TGTGCCAGCAGTTACTCGGAGGGCAATCAGCCCCAGCATTTT; CDR3 protein: CASSYSEGNQPQHF
V gene: TRBV5-4; clone size: few; J gene: TRBJ2-1; D gene: NA; CDR3 DNA: TGTGCCAGCAGCTTGGCCCCAGTCAATGAGCAGTTCTTC; CDR3 protein: CASSLAPVNEQFF
V gene: TRBV5-4; clone size: NA; J gene: TRBJ2-3; D gene: TRBD1; CDR3 DNA: TGTGCCAGCAGCGTGACCGGGACAGCCACAGATACGCAGTATTTT; CDR3 protein: CASSVTGTATDTQYF
V gene: TRBV2; clone size: NA; J gene: TRBJ2-5; D gene: NA; CDR3 DNA: TGTGCCAGCTCTGGGGGGACGGGAGAGACCCAGTACTTC; CDR3 protein: CASSGGTGETQYF
V gene: TRBV19; clone size: NA; J gene: TRBJ1-2; D gene: TRBD1; CDR3 DNA: TGTGCCAGTAGTCCGGGGACAGTTTTCCCCTATGGCTACACCTTC; CDR3 protein: CASSPGTVFPYGYTF
V gene: TRBV7-9; clone size: NA; J gene: TRBJ2-1; D gene: TRBD1; CDR3 DNA: TGTGCCAGCAGCTTGGGACAGGGAAGGAATGAGCAGTTCTTC; CDR3 protein: CASSLGQGRNEQFF
V gene: TRBV5-1; clone size: NA; J gene: TRBJ2-5; D gene: NA; CDR3 DNA: TGCGCCAGCAGCTTCTCAGTGTACCAAGAGACCCAGTACTTC; CDR3 protein: CASSFSVYQETQYF
V gene: TRBV5-1; clone size: NA; J gene: TRBJ2-7; D gene: TRBD2; CDR3 DNA: TGCGCCAGCAGGGTACTAGCGGCCTCAACCTACGAGCAGTACTTC; CDR3 protein: CASRVLAASTYEQYF
V gene: TRBV29-1; clone size: NA; J gene: TRBJ1-1; D gene: TRBD1; CDR3 DNA: TGCAGCGGCAGAAGACAGGGACCTGAAGCTTTCTTT; CDR3 protein: CSGRRQGPEAFF
V gene: TRBV5-1; clone size: NA; J gene: TRBJ2-1; D gene: NA; CDR3 DNA: TGCGCCAGCAGCTTTACAGGGATCGGGAGCTCCTACAATGAGCAGTTCTTC; CDR3 protein: CASSFTGIGSSYNEQFF
V gene: TRBV19; clone size: NA; J gene: TRBJ1-3; D gene: NA; CDR3 DNA: TGTGCCAGTAGTGCCTCGGGGACGCGACTAACAAGGGGAAACACCATATATTTT; CDR3 protein: CASSASGTRLTRGNTIYF
V gene: TRBV6-5; clone size: NA; J gene: TRBJ1-2; D gene: NA; CDR3 DNA: TGTGCCAGCAGACCACACGGAGGACTTGATGGCTACACCTTC; CDR3 protein: CASRPHGGLDGYTF
V gene: TRBV4-1; clone size: NA; J gene: TRBJ2-7; D gene: TRBD2; CDR3 DNA: TGCGCCAGCAGCCAAGCGGGACTATCCTACGAGCAGTACTTC; CDR3 protein: CASSQAGLSYEQYF
V gene: TRBV18; clone size: NA; J gene: TRBJ2-5; D gene: NA; CDR3 DNA: TGTGCCAGCTCACCACAACAAGAGACCCAGTACTTC; CDR3 protein: CASSPQQETQYF
V gene: TRBV12-5; clone size: NA; J gene: TRBJ1-2; D gene: NA; CDR3 DNA: TGTGCTAGTGGGTGGACCAGAGGCACTAATAACTATGGCTACACCTTC; CDR3 protein: CASGWTRGTNNYGYTF
V gene: TRBV6-1; clone size: NA; J gene: TRBJ1-1; D gene: TRBD1; CDR3 DNA: TGTGCCAGCAGAGTGGGACAGGGGTCTCGCACTGAAGCTTTCTTT; CDR3 protein: CASRVGQGSRTEAFF
V gene: TRBV9; clone size: few; J gene: TRBJ1-4; D gene: TRBD1; CDR3 DNA: TGTGCCAGCAGCCCCGGCGGACAGGGGTATGAAAAACTGTTTTTT; CDR3 protein: CASSPGGQGYEKLFF
V gene: TRBV6-1; clone size: NA; J gene: TRBJ2-7; D gene: TRBD1; CDR3 DNA: TGTGCCAGCAGTTTCGGACAGGGCGGCGAGCAGTACTTC; CDR3 protein: CASSFGQGGEQYF
V gene: TRBV6-1; clone size: NA; J gene: TRBJ1-2; D gene: NA; CDR3 DNA: TGTGCCAGCAGTATCATAGGGAACTATGGCTACACCTTC; CDR3 protein: CASSIIGNYGYTF
V gene: TRBV27; clone size: NA; J gene: TRBJ1-5; D gene: NA; CDR3 DNA: TGTGCCAGCAGTTTCGGAGGGAGCAATCAGCCCCAGCATTTT; CDR3 protein: CASSFGGSNQPQHF
V gene: TRBV5-8; clone size: few; J gene: TRBJ2-7; D gene: TRBD1; CDR3 DNA: TGTGCCACCAGGGACAGAAAAACCTACGAGCAGTACTTC; CDR3 protein: CATRDRKTYEQYF
V gene: TRBV4-2; clone size: NA; J gene: TRBJ1-5; D gene: NA; CDR3 DNA: TGTGCCAGCAGCCAAGAGCCCGATCAGCCCCAGCATTTT; CDR3 protein: CASSQEPDQPQHF
V gene: TRBV6-4; clone size: NA; J gene: TRBJ2-1; D gene: NA; CDR3 DNA: TGTGCCAGCAGTGAGCGGTCTAGTCCGAATGAGCAGTTCTTC; CDR3 protein: CASSERSSPNEQFF